This is a list of T cell receptor beta chains from one sample in a study of blood T cell repertoires in COVID-19. Repertoires were generated with immunoSEQ multiplex PCR, while TCRdb's copy carries only in-frame clones and drops some. The sample yields around 400,000 clones, about nine tenths seen once. Source material: PBMCs or T cells enriched from blood (not recorded which). These receptors were obtained from a woman aged 40 to 50 who had been exposed to COVID-19. Each CDR3 is given with its conserved first and last residue. Fields, in order: D gene, V gene, CDR3 length, J gene, clone size, CDR3 DNA, CDR3 protein. A D gene is named only where the DNA matches it firmly. Rows may omit the clone size; those that give it use once, few, many or a size class.

TRBD1,TRBV18,15,TRBJ1-1,NA,TGTGCCAGCTCAGGGGACAGGGGGACTAACACTGAAGCTTTCTTT,CASSGDRGTNTEAFF
TRBD1,TRBV5-6,14,TRBJ1-2,NA,TGTGCCAGCAGCGTTGGGACAGCCCGCTATGGCTACACCTTC,CASSVGTARYGYTF
TRBD2,TRBV7-3,13,TRBJ2-7,NA,TGTGCCAGCAGCAGCGGGACTAGCTACGAGCAGTACTTC,CASSSGTSYEQYF
NA,TRBV20-1,14,TRBJ1-4,NA,TGCAGTGCTAGTGGACAGTCAACTAATGAAAAACTGTTTTTT,CSASGQSTNEKLFF
NA,TRBV5-1,15,TRBJ2-1,few,TGCGCCAGCAGCTTGGTGGGGAGCTCCTACAATGAGCAGTTCTTC,CASSLVGSSYNEQFF
NA,TRBV5-8,16,TRBJ2-3,NA,TGTGCCAGCAGCTACCGGGACATTTCTAGCACAGATACGCAGTATTTT,CASSYRDISSTDTQYF
TRBD1,TRBV6-2/TRBV6-3,15,TRBJ1-1,NA,TGTGCCAGCAGTGACGCAGGGACAGGCCACACTGAAGCTTTCTTT,CASSDAGTGHTEAFF
NA,TRBV30,15,TRBJ2-1,NA,TGTGCCTGGAGTCACGGACTCAGCTCCTACAATGAGCAGTTCTTC,CAWSHGLSSYNEQFF
NA,TRBV7-2,14,TRBJ2-7,NA,TGTGCCAGCAGTCCTACAGGGAGCTCCTACGAGCAGTACTTC,CASSPTGSSYEQYF
NA,TRBV7-3,12,TRBJ2-1,NA,TGTGCCAGCAGCTTAATGGGGGCTGAGCAGTTCTTC,CASSLMGAEQFF
TRBD2,TRBV30,14,TRBJ2-3,NA,TGTGCCTGGAGTGTGACTAGCGACACAGATACGCAGTATTTT,CAWSVTSDTDTQYF
TRBD1,TRBV19,15,TRBJ1-1,NA,TGTGCCAGTAGTCAGACAGGGGCCATGAACACTGAAGCTTTCTTT,CASSQTGAMNTEAFF
NA,TRBV30,14,TRBJ1-1,NA,TGTGCCTGGAGTCCCCAAAACAGGAACACTGAAGCTTTCTTT,CAWSPQNRNTEAFF
NA,TRBV18,13,TRBJ1-4,NA,TGTGCCAGCTCACCAGGTACAGGTGAAAAACTGTTTTTT,CASSPGTGEKLFF
NA,TRBV29-1,14,TRBJ2-1,NA,TGCAGCGTTGAGGTGACTAGAGGCTACAATGAGCAGTTCTTC,CSVEVTRGYNEQFF
TRBD1,TRBV15,19,TRBJ1-1,NA,TGTGCCACCAGCAGAGACTGGACCGGGACAGGGGTCATGAACACTGAAGCTTTCTTT,CATSRDWTGTGVMNTEAFF
NA,TRBV5-6,16,TRBJ2-5,NA,TGTGCCAGCAGCTCATACGGGACACCCGTCCAAGAGACCCAGTACTTC,CASSSYGTPVQETQYF
NA,TRBV24-1,13,TRBJ2-1,NA,TGTGCCACCCAGGACTACTCCTACAATGAGCAGTTCTTC,CATQDYSYNEQFF
TRBD2,TRBV4-1,16,TRBJ2-1,NA,TGCGCCAGCAGCCAAGATGTAGCGGGAGGGCCTTATGAGCAGTTCTTC,CASSQDVAGGPYEQFF
NA,TRBV27,13,TRBJ1-1,NA,TGTGCCAGCAGCCGCACACGTTTCGCTGAAGCTTTCTTT,CASSRTRFAEAFF
TRBD2,TRBV11-2,15,TRBJ2-1,NA,TGTGCCAGCAGCTTAAGGGCGGGACTAGCTGGTGAGCAGTTCTTC,CASSLRAGLAGEQFF
NA,TRBV21-1,22,TRBJ1-1,few,TGTGCCAGCAGCAAAAAAATTGGGCAGAGTGGAGGACAGGGGAGCCAGAACACTGAAGCTTTCTTT,CASSKKIGQSGGQGSQNTEAFF
NA,TRBV12-3/TRBV12-4,13,TRBJ1-1,NA,TGTGCCAGCAGTCCCCCGGAGTCCCTTGAAGCTTTCTTT,CASSPPESLEAFF
NA,TRBV12-5,15,TRBJ1-3,NA,TGTGCTAGTGGTTTGCAGTTGGCAGCGGGAAACACCATATATTTT,CASGLQLAAGNTIYF
TRBD1,TRBV6-5,15,TRBJ1-1,NA,TGTGCCAGCAGTCGGCCGGGACAGGCTAGGTCTGAAGCTTTCTTT,CASSRPGQARSEAFF
NA,TRBV5-4,15,TRBJ2-5,NA,TGTGCCAGCAGCCCCCGCTACGGGGGGCTGGAGACCCAGTACTTC,CASSPRYGGLETQYF
TRBD2,TRBV7-9,15,TRBJ2-2,NA,TGTGCCAGCAGCTTGGGACTAGCGGGAGCAGGGGAGCTGTTTTTT,CASSLGLAGAGELFF
NA,TRBV5-4,14,TRBJ2-7,NA,TGTGCCAGCAGCGCCGGGACTCCTGGCAACGAGCAGTACTTC,CASSAGTPGNEQYF